Listed here are 27 T cell receptor beta chains from one sample, sequenced in a study of Graves' ophthalmopathy and Graves' hyperthyroidism. Amplification from RNA transcripts yielded the TCR beta CDR3 regions. After a first-round RT-PCR with HTBI primers, a second-round multiplex PCR was run. TCRdb analysed the multiplex PCR reads with MiXCR anew, one entry per CDR3 protein. Of about 400,000 distinct CDR3 sequences in the sample, 20% to 25% are singletons; the top ten hold roughly 3%. Sequenced input: peripheral blood. These receptors all stem from a woman younger than 35 with stable Graves' hyperthyroidism.

This clonotype was detected ten times or more. V and J are TRBV29-1 and TRBJ2-7; 7 nucleotides line up with TRBD1. Germline V gene sequence: CDR1 SQVTM, CDR2 ANQGSEA. The CDR3 is 14 amino acids. J gave up 3 bases and V 6 bases, and 11 bases lay outside the gene matches. The CDR3 region has the DNA TGCAGCGTAGTCACCGGGACAGTAGGCTACGAGCAGTACTTC. Residues: CSVVTGTVGYEQYF.

The genes are TRBV6-2 or TRBV6-3 and TRBJ2-7; D tentatively fits TRBD1 or TRBD2 (5 bases each). Trimming shortened V by 5 bases and J by 2 bases, and 16 bases separated the two germline ends. The CDR3 runs 15 residues. Germline-derived CDR1 and CDR2 are MNHEY and SVGEGT. CDR3 loop: CASSDRGRNPYEQYF. Written as DNA, the CDR3 is TGTGCCAGCAGTGACCGGGGACGGAACCCCTACGAGCAGTACTTC.

This clonotype was counted many times. This could be a read error, since a much larger clone is one nucleotide away. The chain employs TRBV6-1 and TRBJ2-6; D not resolved. V dropped 0 bases and J dropped 4 bases, with 7 bases sitting between them. The CDR3 consists of 15 residues. Germline CDR1 MNHNS, CDR2 SASEGT. The CDR3 spells CASSEAESGANVLTF. The CDR3 DNA sequence: TGTGCCAGCAGTGAAGCGGAATCAGGGGCCAACGTCCTGACTTTC.

On this clonotype: A read error may be the cause here, since a much bigger clone is one base away. The V gene is TRBV4-1, the J gene TRBJ2-5; 7 bases line up with TRBD1. The CDR3 sequence is 16 residues long. Germline CDR1 is MGHRA and CDR2 is YSYEKL. The CDR3 DNA reads as TGCGCCAGCAGCCAAGCAACCAGGACAGGACAAGAGACCCAGGACTTC. It yields the protein CASSQATRTGQETQDF.

This clonotype was recorded at least ten times. The V call is TRBV6-5, the J call TRBJ2-7; TRBD1 agrees at 7 bases. The CDR3 totals 14 residues. Per germline, CDR1 MNHEY and CDR2 SVGAGI. V lost 8 bases and J lost 0; bases outside the gene matches: 7. CDR3 amino acids: CASLDRASSYEQYF. The CDR3 DNA reads TGTGCCAGCTTAGACAGGGCCAGCTCCTACGAGCAGTACTTC.

In its sample, this clonotype was seen many times. The chain has TRBV10-1 and TRBJ2-7, with D uncertain. From germline, CDR1 is WNHNN and CDR2 SYGVQD (reference sequence). V lost 0 bases and J lost 7, with 10 bases in between. The CDR3 has 13 amino acids. CDR3 in amino acids: CASSESYLGEQYF. CDR3 nucleotide sequence: TGCGCCAGCAGTGAGTCGTACCTTGGAGAGCAGTACTTC.

This clonotype was seen ten or more times. The genes are TRBV7-9 and TRBJ1-3; 9 bases map to TRBD1. The CDR3 spans 15 residues. Trimming took 6 bases from V and 0 from J; bases not matched to a gene: 3. The germline CDR1 and CDR2 sequences are SEHNR and FQNEAQ (reference sequence). CDR3 DNA: TGTGCCAGCAGGAGACAGGGGGGCTCTGGAAACACCATATATTTT. Its translation: CASRRQGGSGNTIYF. The complete variable domain, with remaining parts taken from reference TRBV7-9 and TRBJ1-3, reads DTGVSQNPRHKITKRGQNVTFRCDPISEHNRLYWYRQTLGQGPEFLTYFQNEAQLEKSRLLSDRFSAERPKGSFSTLEIQRTEQGDSAMYLCASRRQGGSGNTIYFGEGSWLTVV.

In its sample, this clonotype was seen many times. The chain joins TRBV4-3 to TRBJ2-7; tentatively, D is TRBD1 (7 bases). V lost 4 bases and J lost 2, with 15 bases in between. CDR1 is LGHNA, CDR2 YSLEER, per germline. The CDR3 consists of 15 residues. DNA of the CDR3: TGCGCCAGCAGCCGCCAGACAGGGAGGACCTACGAGCAGTACTTC. Amino acids: CASSRQTGRTYEQYF.

This clonotype was found many times. The chain links TRBV28 to TRBJ2-5, with D perhaps TRBD1 (5 bases). The CDR3 loop spans 13 amino acids. Germline V gene data show CDR1 as MDHEN and CDR2 as SYDVKM. The V end was cut by 3 bases, the J end by 5 bases, with 10 bases between. The CDR3 is CASSFPKGETQYF. In DNA form, the CDR3 reads TGTGCCAGCAGTTTCCCGAAGGGGGAGACCCAGTACTTC.

This clonotype was counted between two and nine times. This rearrangement joins TRBV19 to TRBJ1-5, with 11 positions matching TRBD1. V trimming: 4 bases; J trimming: 4 bases; junction bases outside the gene matches: 3. Looked up from germline, CDR1 is LNHDA and CDR2 is SQIVND (reference sequence). The CDR3 covers 15 residues. The CDR3, as DNA: TGTGCCAGTAGTAACCGGGACAGGGGGAATCAGCCCCAGCATTTT. It codes for CASSNRDRGNQPQHF.

CDR3 sequence: CASSSAQGIGEQYV. The CDR3 region has the DNA TGTGCCAGCAGCTCCGCACAGGGTATAGGCGAGCAGTACGTC. V and J are TRBV11-3 and TRBJ2-7; maybe TRBD1 (6 bases). In germline, CDR1 is SGHNT, CDR2 YENEEA. This CDR3 region has 14 residues. Trimming pared 4 bases from V and 6 bases from J, leaving 16 bases between.

This clonotype was seen at least ten times. The chain is built from TRBV6-5 and TRBJ1-1; D is uncertain. The CDR3 spans 16 residues. Looked up from germline, CDR1 is MNHEY and CDR2 is SVGAGI. Trimming stripped 7 bases from V and 1 base from J, with 19 bases between. The CDR3: CASTPRAGEGNTEAFF. Here the CDR3 DNA reads TGTGCCAGCACTCCGAGGGCGGGAGAAGGGAACACTGAAGCTTTCTTT.

Notes on this clonotype: A junction end diverges from the germline sequence, so it may reflect a read error. The chain carries TRBV6-1 and TRBJ2-7, with D uncertain. Germline lookup yields CDR1 MNHNS and CDR2 SASEGT. The CDR3 extends over 11 amino acids. CDR3 in amino acids: CASSETYEQHF. The CDR3 DNA reads as TGTGCCAGCAGTGAAACGTACGAGCAGCACTTC.

In this sample, this clonotype turned up many times. The V call is TRBV6-1, the J call TRBJ2-7, with D uncertain. The germline V and J ends were trimmed by 4 bases and 1 base, with 14 bases remaining between them. Germline CDR1 is MNHNS and CDR2 is SASEGT. The CDR3 runs to 15 residues. CDR3 sequence: CASSGSLGKSYEQYF. In nucleotides, the CDR3 is TGTGCCAGCAGTGGGTCCTTGGGCAAATCCTACGAGCAGTACTTC.

This clonotype was detected ten times or more. V is TRBV6-2 or TRBV6-3 and J is TRBJ1-1, with a possible D match to TRBD1 (6 bases). CDR1 and CDR2 from the germline V gene are MNHEY and SVGEGT. This CDR3 region has 15 residues. Trimming shortened V by 5 bases and J by 1 base, and 14 bases separated the two germline ends. Here the CDR3 reads CASSHPGQRNTEAFF. For the CDR3, the DNA is TGTGCCAGCAGTCACCCCGGACAGAGGAACACTGAAGCTTTCTTT.

This clonotype came up many times. The rearrangement links TRBV11-1 to TRBJ2-7; tentatively, D is TRBD2 (5 bases). Trimming removed 1 base from V and 0 bases from J, with 13 bases in between. CDR1 is SGHAT and CDR2 is FQDESV in the germline V gene (reference sequence). This CDR3 has 16 residues. The CDR3: CASSLGTGKSSYEQYF. The CDR3 nucleotides are TGTGCCAGCAGCTTAGGTACCGGGAAGAGCTCCTACGAGCAGTACTTC. Full variable domain (missing parts from reference TRBV11-1 and TRBJ2-7): EAEVAQSPRYKITEKSQAVAFWCDPISGHATLYWYRQILGQGPELLVQFQDESVVDDSQLPKDRFSAERLKGVDSTLKIQPAELGDSAMYLCASSLGTGKSSYEQYFGPGTRLTVT.

The chain links TRBV6-1 to TRBJ2-5, with TRBD1 identical over 10 bases. The CDR3 length is 17 residues. The germline CDR1 and CDR2 sequences are MNHNS and SASEGT. After removal of 7 bases from V and 1 base from J, the junction contained 12 bases not matched to a gene. The DNA of the CDR3 is TGTGCCAGCAAGCCCACCGAGACAGGGGGCGTCCAAGAGACCCAGTACTTC. Translation gives CASKPTETGGVQETQYF.

The rearrangement uses TRBV6-1 and TRBJ2-5, with D perhaps TRBD2 (6 bases). The ends were cut back, 0 bases at V and 4 bases at J, with 15 bases in the middle. In germline, CDR1 is MNHNS, CDR2 SASEGT. This CDR3 is 16 amino acids long. CDR3 DNA: TGTGCCAGCAGTGAAGCGGAGGGGCAGGGTGGAGAGACCCAGTACTTC. Its translation is CASSEAEGQGGETQYF.

This clonotype was detected ten times or more. This rearrangement joins TRBV20-1 to TRBJ2-2; 9 nucleotides match TRBD2. Losses at the gene ends were 0 bases for V and 3 bases for J; bases not matched to a gene: 8. CDR3 length equals 17 residues. In germline, CDR1 is DFQATT, CDR2 SNEGSKA (reference sequence). CDR3 in amino acids: CSARDYLREGHTGELFF. The CDR3 nucleotides are TGCAGTGCTAGAGATTATTTGCGGGAGGGTCACACCGGGGAGCTGTTTTTT.

This clonotype was seen more than once but under ten times. At one of its ends the junction is not consistent with the germline gene, which may arise from a read error. The chain is built from TRBV27 and TRBJ1-5, with a tentative D call TRBD1 (5 bases). CDR1 and CDR2 from the germline V gene are MNHEY and SMNVEV (reference sequence). CDR3 size: 15 residues. The CDR3 spells CASSLGSGSHQSQHF. As DNA, the CDR3 is TGTGCCAGCAGTTTAGGCTCAGGGTCACATCAGTCCCAGCATTTT.

This clonotype was counted only a few times. The V call is TRBV12-3 or TRBV12-4, the J call TRBJ1-1; possible D gene TRBD1, 6 bases. This CDR3 has 13 residues. V lost 8 bases to trimming and J lost 5 bases, with 15 bases between them. CDR3 in DNA: TGTGCCAGCTCCCCTGGGGGGCAAACTGAAGCTTTCTTT. It is translated as CASSPGGQTEAFF.

This clonotype was recorded many times. The chain recombines TRBV20-1 with TRBJ2-5; 7 nucleotides match TRBD2. The CDR3 is 11 residues long. From germline, CDR1 is DFQATT and CDR2 SNEGSKA (reference sequence). The CDR3 is CGAGAQETQYF. In nucleotides, the CDR3 is TGCGGGGCGGGAGCCCAAGAGACCCAGTACTTC.

With regard to this clonotype: At one end the junction does not follow the germline gene, possibly because of a read error. V is TRBV5-1 and J is TRBJ2-7; D is unresolved. The length of the CDR3 is 12 residues. CDR1 and CDR2 (germline): SGHRS, YFSETQ. The CDR3: CASSLPGYEQCF. DNA of the CDR3: TGCGCCAGCAGCTTGCCGGGCTACGAGCAGTGCTTC.

This clonotype was found once. This chain uses TRBV12-5 with TRBJ1-5; the D is unclear. The length of the CDR3 is 13 residues. CDR1 and CDR2 (germline): LGHNT, FRNRAP. The ends were cut back, 1 base at V and 6 bases at J, with 7 bases in the middle. CDR3 sequence: CASGLGPIQPQHF. The CDR3 nucleotides read TGTGCTAGTGGTTTGGGTCCGATTCAGCCCCAGCATTTT.

On this clonotype: The conserved phenylalanine or tryptophan normally closing the CDR3 is absent here, so this likely arose from a read error. No DNA is shown, since the ends of the CDR3 on it are uncertain; the CDR3 is the one TCRdb lists. This rearrangement joins TRBV4-1 to TRBJ2-6; TRBD2, as called in the table, went unchecked against the DNA. CDR1 is MGHRA, CDR2 YSYEKL, per germline. 17 amino acids form the CDR3, both terminal residues included. This chain's CDR3 is CASSRPAGNTGANVLTV.

The chain links TRBV6-1 to TRBJ1-5; perhaps TRBD1 as D (5 bases). The length of the CDR3 is 13 residues. Between the trimmed V and J ends, which lost 10 bases and 5 bases, there was a span of 15 bases. Germline CDR1 is MNHNS and CDR2 is SASEGT. CDR3 DNA sequence: TGTGCCAACGAGGGGCAGATGGATCAGCCCCAGCATTTT. Amino acids: CANEGQMDQPQHF.

Many counts were recorded for this clonotype. The germline gene is not matched at one end of the junction; a read error may be the cause. The genes are TRBV7-2 and TRBJ2-4; D remains ambiguous. Germline CDR1 SGHTA, CDR2 FQGNSA. The CDR3 length is 13 residues. Here the CDR3 DNA reads TGTGCCAGCAGCACCGGTGACGGAAACATTAAGTACTTC. Protein sequence: CASSTGDGNIKYF.